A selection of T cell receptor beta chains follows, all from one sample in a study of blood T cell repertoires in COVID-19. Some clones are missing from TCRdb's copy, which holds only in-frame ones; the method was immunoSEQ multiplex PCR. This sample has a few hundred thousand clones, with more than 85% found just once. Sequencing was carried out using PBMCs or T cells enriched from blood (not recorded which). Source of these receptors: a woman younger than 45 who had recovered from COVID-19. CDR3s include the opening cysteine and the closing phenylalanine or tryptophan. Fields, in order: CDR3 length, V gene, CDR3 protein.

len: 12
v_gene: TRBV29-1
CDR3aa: CSGDPGVREQFF

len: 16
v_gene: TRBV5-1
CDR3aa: CASSWGLAANTGELFF

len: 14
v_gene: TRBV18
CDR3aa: CASSRMTGDTEAFF

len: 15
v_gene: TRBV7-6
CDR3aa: CASSLGQGVTGELFF

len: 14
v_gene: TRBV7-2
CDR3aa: CASSLAGGNQPQHF

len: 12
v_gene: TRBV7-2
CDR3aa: CASSLVVREQYF

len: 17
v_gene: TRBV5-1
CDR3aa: CASSLYPERDSKLEAFF

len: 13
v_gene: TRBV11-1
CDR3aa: CASSLVSEEKLFF

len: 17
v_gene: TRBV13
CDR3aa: CASSLVAGGVGNSPLHF

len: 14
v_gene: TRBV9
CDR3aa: CASSVVGETDTQYF

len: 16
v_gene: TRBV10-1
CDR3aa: CASRGQGAAGANVLTF

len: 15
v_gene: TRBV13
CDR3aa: CASSLAHRGTYEQYF

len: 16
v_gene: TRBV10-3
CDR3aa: CAISQRASASTDTQYF

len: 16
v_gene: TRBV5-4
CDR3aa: CASSPRERGGPNEQFF

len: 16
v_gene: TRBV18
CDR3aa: CASSPRNTGDGTEAFF

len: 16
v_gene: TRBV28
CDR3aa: CASRNPTGGLNTEAFF

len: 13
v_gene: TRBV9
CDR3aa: CASSVEGGSPLHF

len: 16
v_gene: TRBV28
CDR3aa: CASGSGGAVTLYGYTF

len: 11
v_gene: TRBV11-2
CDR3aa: CASSSNSPLHF

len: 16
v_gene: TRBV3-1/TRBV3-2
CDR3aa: CASSQDGSRNNQPQHF

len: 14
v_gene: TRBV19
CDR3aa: CASSIGAGVQPQHF

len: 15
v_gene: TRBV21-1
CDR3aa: CASSKGRKLSRPQHF